The clone carrying this TCR beta chain showed up just a few times. The CDR3 has 13 amino acids. Germline-derived CDR1 and CDR2 are MDHEN and SYDVKM. Germline trimming cut 2 bases from V and 8 bases from J; bases unmatched to any gene: 3. In TCRdb, the RT-PCR reads were re-called with MiXCR into one record per CDR3 protein. This table holds about 700,000 distinct CDR3 sequences, 13% to 15% found once. Sequencing was performed on memory CD4+ T cells from blood. This chain uses TRBV28 with TRBJ2-1, with 7 bases matching TRBD2. The source of this sequence is a female donor in good health, serving as a healthy control. The CDR3 DNA reads TGTGCCAGCAGTTTAGGGAGGGACTATGAGCAGTTCTTC. This codes for CASSLGRDYEQFF.